These T cell receptor beta chains were read from a single sample in a study of shared clonotypes between healthy human individuals. Data came from immunoSEQ multiplex PCR; TCRdb stores just in-frame clones and leaves some out. The sample has about 870,000 clones, around 93% seen once; the top ten hold less than 25%. Sequencing was performed on naive CD8+ T cells sorted from blood. The receptors stem from a man younger than 40 in good health. The CDR3 runs from the conserved cysteine through the conserved F or W. A D gene is named only where the DNA matches it firmly. The size of a clone is reported for some rows only, either as once, few or many, or as a class for expanded clones.

abundance: NA
j_gene: TRBJ2-7
d_gene: NA
v_gene: TRBV6-1
CDR3aa: CASSEGQDPYEQYF
CDR3nt: TGTGCCAGCAGTGAAGGGCAGGATCCCTACGAGCAGTACTTC

abundance: NA
j_gene: TRBJ1-1
d_gene: TRBD1
v_gene: TRBV28
CDR3aa: CASSMGQGHTEAFF
CDR3nt: TGTGCCAGCAGTATGGGACAGGGGCACACTGAAGCTTTCTTT

abundance: NA
j_gene: TRBJ1-5
d_gene: TRBD1
v_gene: TRBV27
CDR3aa: CASRDRGVNQPQHF
CDR3nt: TGTGCCAGCAGGGACAGGGGAGTCAATCAGCCCCAGCATTTT

abundance: NA
j_gene: TRBJ1-1
d_gene: NA
v_gene: TRBV15
CDR3aa: CATSRDRQNTEAFF
CDR3nt: TGTGCCACCAGCAGAGATAGACAGAACACTGAAGCTTTCTTT

abundance: NA
j_gene: TRBJ2-5
d_gene: NA
v_gene: TRBV7-3
CDR3aa: CASTPRGHSKQETQYF
CDR3nt: TGTGCCAGCACACCTCGGGGACACTCCAAACAAGAGACCCAGTACTTC

abundance: once
j_gene: TRBJ2-7
d_gene: NA
v_gene: TRBV11-2
CDR3aa: CASSPMAGDREQYF
CDR3nt: TGTGCCAGCAGTCCCATGGCAGGGGATCGCGAGCAGTACTTC

abundance: NA
j_gene: TRBJ2-1
d_gene: TRBD2
v_gene: TRBV27
CDR3aa: CASSSAGGDKGRNEQFF
CDR3nt: TGTGCCAGCAGTTCGGCGGGGGGGGATAAAGGGAGGAATGAGCAGTTCTTC

abundance: NA
j_gene: TRBJ2-1
d_gene: TRBD2
v_gene: TRBV11-2
CDR3aa: CASSTSGGLNEQFF
CDR3nt: TGTGCCAGCAGCACCTCGGGGGGGCTCAACGAGCAGTTCTTC

abundance: NA
j_gene: TRBJ1-2
d_gene: NA
v_gene: TRBV19
CDR3aa: CASRTGMTDGYTF
CDR3nt: TGTGCCAGTAGAACAGGGATGACGGACGGCTACACCTTC

abundance: NA
j_gene: TRBJ2-3
d_gene: NA
v_gene: TRBV7-3
CDR3aa: CASSPGFLDTQYF
CDR3nt: TGTGCCAGCAGCCCGGGGTTCCTAGATACGCAGTATTTT

abundance: NA
j_gene: TRBJ2-7
d_gene: NA
v_gene: TRBV7-2
CDR3aa: CASSLLGRGSGAYEQYF
CDR3nt: TGTGCCAGCAGCTTATTGGGTCGAGGTTCGGGGGCCTACGAGCAGTACTTC

abundance: NA
j_gene: TRBJ2-7
d_gene: TRBD2
v_gene: TRBV4-3
CDR3aa: CASSHDRGLAGGEQYF
CDR3nt: TGCGCCAGCAGCCACGACCGGGGACTAGCGGGAGGCGAGCAGTACTTC

abundance: NA
j_gene: TRBJ2-7
d_gene: NA
v_gene: TRBV6-1
CDR3aa: CASSEQGHEQYF
CDR3nt: TGTGCCAGCAGTGAACAGGGCCACGAGCAGTACTTC

abundance: few
j_gene: TRBJ1-2
d_gene: TRBD1
v_gene: TRBV28
CDR3aa: CASSATGGAVGYTF
CDR3nt: TGTGCCAGCAGCGCAACAGGGGGCGCGGTTGGCTACACCTTC

abundance: NA
j_gene: TRBJ1-1
d_gene: TRBD1
v_gene: TRBV19
CDR3aa: CASIPSIWTGAENTEAFF
CDR3nt: TGTGCCAGTATCCCCTCGATTTGGACAGGGGCTGAGAACACTGAAGCTTTCTTT

abundance: NA
j_gene: TRBJ1-2
d_gene: NA
v_gene: TRBV7-9
CDR3aa: CATFRVLGNPMDNGYTF
CDR3nt: TGTGCCACATTCAGGGTTTTAGGGAATCCTATGGATAACGGCTACACCTTC

abundance: NA
j_gene: TRBJ2-1
d_gene: TRBD2
v_gene: TRBV7-8
CDR3aa: CASSLLIFLAGAETPEQFF
CDR3nt: TGTGCCAGCAGCTTACTTATTTTCCTAGCGGGAGCCGAGACTCCTGAGCAGTTCTTC

abundance: NA
j_gene: TRBJ1-4
d_gene: NA
v_gene: TRBV28
CDR3aa: CASRRTIATNEKLFF
CDR3nt: TGTGCCAGCAGACGGACGATCGCAACTAATGAAAAACTGTTTTTT

abundance: NA
j_gene: TRBJ2-7
d_gene: TRBD1
v_gene: TRBV7-8
CDR3aa: CASSSGTGFNEQYF
CDR3nt: TGTGCCAGCAGCTCCGGGACAGGGTTCAACGAGCAGTACTTC

abundance: once
j_gene: TRBJ2-7
d_gene: TRBD2
v_gene: TRBV28
CDR3aa: CASSLAGVSYEQYF
CDR3nt: TGTGCCAGCAGCCTAGCGGGAGTCTCCTACGAGCAGTACTTC

abundance: once
j_gene: TRBJ2-7
d_gene: NA
v_gene: TRBV27
CDR3aa: CASRPPASKPYEQYF
CDR3nt: TGTGCCAGCAGACCACCGGCTAGCAAACCCTACGAGCAGTACTTC

abundance: NA
j_gene: TRBJ2-1
d_gene: NA
v_gene: TRBV7-6
CDR3aa: CASSTNRDQSSYNEQFF
CDR3nt: TGTGCCAGCAGCACGAATCGGGACCAGAGCTCCTACAATGAGCAGTTCTTC

abundance: NA
j_gene: TRBJ2-7
d_gene: NA
v_gene: TRBV5-1
CDR3aa: CASSSSGVAHTSYEQYF
CDR3nt: TGCGCCAGCAGCTCTTCAGGAGTAGCGCACACTTCCTACGAGCAGTACTTC

abundance: NA
j_gene: TRBJ2-5
d_gene: TRBD2
v_gene: TRBV2
CDR3aa: CASSEVGGRETQYF
CDR3nt: TGTGCCAGCAGTGAAGTGGGAGGGCGGGAGACCCAGTACTTC

abundance: NA
j_gene: TRBJ2-4
d_gene: TRBD2
v_gene: TRBV6-5
CDR3aa: CASSYTAGGADIQYF
CDR3nt: TGTGCCAGCAGTTACACCGCGGGGGGCGCGGACATTCAGTACTTC

abundance: few
j_gene: TRBJ2-7
d_gene: NA
v_gene: TRBV27
CDR3aa: CASSSDIYEQYF
CDR3nt: TGTGCCAGCAGTTCCGACATCTACGAGCAGTACTTC

abundance: NA
j_gene: TRBJ2-4
d_gene: TRBD2
v_gene: TRBV7-9
CDR3aa: CASSPLAGKAKNIQYF
CDR3nt: TGTGCCAGCAGCCCCCTAGCGGGAAAAGCCAAAAACATTCAGTACTTC

abundance: NA
j_gene: TRBJ2-7
d_gene: TRBD1
v_gene: TRBV7-6
CDR3aa: CASSQGQGLDEQYF
CDR3nt: TGTGCCAGCAGCCAGGGACAGGGACTGGACGAGCAGTACTTC

abundance: NA
j_gene: TRBJ2-7
d_gene: NA
v_gene: TRBV7-9
CDR3aa: CASSLGAAGPRGGEQYF
CDR3nt: TGTGCCAGCAGCTTAGGGGCAGCCGGGCCCAGAGGTGGCGAGCAGTACTTC

abundance: NA
j_gene: TRBJ1-5
d_gene: NA
v_gene: TRBV5-8
CDR3aa: CASSLARRSTSGAQHF
CDR3nt: TGTGCCAGCAGCTTGGCGCGCCGTTCGACCTCGGGGGCCCAGCATTTT

abundance: few
j_gene: TRBJ2-2
d_gene: NA
v_gene: TRBV7-6
CDR3aa: CASSLVDTGELFF
CDR3nt: TGTGCCAGCAGCTTGGTAGACACCGGGGAGCTGTTTTTT

abundance: NA
j_gene: TRBJ2-1
d_gene: TRBD1
v_gene: TRBV5-1
CDR3aa: CASSWDRRNEQFF
CDR3nt: TGCGCCAGCAGCTGGGACAGGAGGAATGAGCAGTTCTTC

abundance: once
j_gene: TRBJ2-6
d_gene: NA
v_gene: TRBV18
CDR3aa: CASSPNPAGDSGANVLTF
CDR3nt: TGTGCCAGCTCACCTAACCCGGCAGGGGACTCTGGGGCCAACGTCCTGACTTTC

abundance: NA
j_gene: TRBJ2-3
d_gene: TRBD1
v_gene: TRBV2
CDR3aa: CASRQAGTATSTDTQYF
CDR3nt: TGTGCCAGCAGGCAAGCCGGGACAGCCACTAGCACAGATACGCAGTATTTT

abundance: NA
j_gene: TRBJ2-7
d_gene: NA
v_gene: TRBV2
CDR3aa: CASITSRYEQYF
CDR3nt: TGTGCCAGCATCACTTCACGTTACGAGCAGTACTTC